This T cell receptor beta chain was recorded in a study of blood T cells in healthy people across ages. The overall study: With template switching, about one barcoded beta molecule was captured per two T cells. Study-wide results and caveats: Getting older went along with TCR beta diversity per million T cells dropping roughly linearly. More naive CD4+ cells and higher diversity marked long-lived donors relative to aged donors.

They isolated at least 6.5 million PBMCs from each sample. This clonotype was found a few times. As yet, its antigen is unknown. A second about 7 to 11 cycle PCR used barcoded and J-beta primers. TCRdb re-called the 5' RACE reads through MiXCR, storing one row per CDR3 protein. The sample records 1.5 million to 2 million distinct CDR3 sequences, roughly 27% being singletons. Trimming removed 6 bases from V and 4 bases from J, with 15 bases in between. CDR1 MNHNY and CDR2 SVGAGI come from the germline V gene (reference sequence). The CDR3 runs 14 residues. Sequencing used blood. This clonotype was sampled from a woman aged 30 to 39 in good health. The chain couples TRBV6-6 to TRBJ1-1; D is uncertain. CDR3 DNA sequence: TGTGCCAGCAGAACAGACCCAGGAGTCACTGAAGCTTTCTTT. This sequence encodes CASRTDPGVTEAFF.